The 19 T cell receptor beta chains below come from one sample, sequenced in a study of blood T cells in healthy people across ages. Using a J-beta primer mix together with a sample-barcoded 5' primer, a second PCR was run for roughly 7 to 12 cycles. TCRdb itself ran the 5' RACE reads through MiXCR, one entry per CDR3 protein. The repertoire consists of over a million distinct CDR3 sequences, with under 55% occurring once and the leading ten covering about 4.1%. The sequenced material came from blood. The receptors shown here come from a woman aged 18-35 years in good health.

In DNA, the CDR3 is TGTGCCAGCAGGGGACTCATAGGGAACACCGGGGAGCTGTTTTTT. This translates into CASRGLIGNTGELFF. V and J are TRBV6-6 and TRBJ2-2; tentative D call: TRBD2 (6 bases). Germline V gene data show CDR1 as MNHNY and CDR2 as SVGAGI (reference sequence). Trimming took off 6 bases at V and 1 base at J, with 12 bases between the two ends. The CDR3 is 15 amino acids.

The J gene is TRBJ2-7, the V gene TRBV5-1; 8 bases match TRBD2. The CDR3 consists of 15 residues. Trimming took 1 base from V and 2 from J; bases not matched to a gene: 5. CDR1 is SGHRS, CDR2 YFSETQ, per germline. DNA for the CDR3: TGCGCCAGCAGCTTGAGCGGGGGTGCTCCCTACGAGCAGTACTTC. Translating it yields CASSLSGGAPYEQYF.

V gene TRBV4-3 combines with J gene TRBJ2-1; 15 bases are shared with TRBD2. The junction had 5 bases not matched to a gene; V was cut back by 1 base and J by 7 bases. This CDR3 comprises 17 residues. The germline V gene has CDR1 LGHNA and CDR2 YSLEER. The CDR3 protein is CASSQGTSGGASNEQFF. CDR3 nucleotides: TGCGCCAGCAGCCAAGGGACTAGCGGGGGGGCATCGAATGAGCAGTTCTTC.

V and J are TRBV7-2 and TRBJ2-1; D ambiguous. This CDR3 is built from 16 residues. Germline CDR1 reads SGHTA; CDR2 reads FQGNSA. The V end was cut by 1 base, the J end by 0 bases, with 10 bases between. CDR3 residues: CASSLGAISSYNEQFF. The CDR3 DNA is TGTGCCAGCAGCTTAGGAGCTATTAGCTCCTACAATGAGCAGTTCTTC.

J is TRBJ2-3 and V is TRBV10-3, with 15 bases fitting TRBD2. Germline assignment: CDR1 ENHRY and CDR2 SYGVKD. With 11 bases clipped from V and 3 bases from J, the junction kept 3 bases outside the gene matches. CDR3 length: 14 residues. CDR3 sequence: CAVGLAGGTDTQYF. The CDR3 nucleotides read TGTGCCGTTGGACTAGCGGGGGGGACAGATACGCAGTATTTT.

The chain couples TRBV5-1 to TRBJ1-4; TRBD1 might be the D (5 bases). The CDR3 is made up of 12 amino acids. Per the germline V gene, CDR1 is SGHRS and CDR2 is YFSETQ. The ends were cut back, 6 bases at V and 6 bases at J, with 9 bases in the middle. This chain's CDR3 is CASTGLDEKLFF. CDR3 DNA: TGCGCCAGCACAGGGTTAGATGAAAAACTGTTTTTT.

V gene TRBV27 combines with J gene TRBJ1-2; D perhaps matches TRBD1 (5 bases). Trimming pared 6 bases from V and 3 bases from J, leaving 11 bases between. The length of the CDR3 is 13 residues. Germline values: CDR1 MNHEY, CDR2 SMNVEV (reference sequence). CDR3 sequence reads: CASRLGADYGYTF. In DNA form, the CDR3 reads TGTGCCAGCAGGTTAGGGGCCGACTATGGCTACACCTTC.

This CDR3 is CASSNPESRHSGNTIYF. CDR3 bases: TGTGCCAGCAGCAACCCTGAGAGCCGCCACTCTGGAAACACCATATATTTT. J is TRBJ1-3 and V is TRBV6-6; D unresolved. The V gene lost 6 bases and the J gene lost 0 bases, with 18 bases spanning the gap. In germline, CDR1 is MNHNY, CDR2 SVGAGI (reference sequence). This CDR3 has 17 residues.

This clonotype was seen more than once but under ten times. The chain combines TRBV20-1 with TRBJ2-1; 8 bases are a match to TRBD2. This CDR3 is 16 amino acids long. Germline V CDR1 and CDR2: DFQATT, SNEGSKA (reference sequence). The junction had 14 bases not matched to a gene; V was cut back by 0 bases and J by 10 bases. The CDR3 loop reads CSARDEWASGFLEQFF. In DNA, the CDR3 is TGCAGTGCTAGAGATGAGTGGGCTAGCGGGTTCTTGGAGCAGTTCTTC.

This clonotype appeared a few times. The chain carries TRBV6-2 or TRBV6-3 and TRBJ2-1; TRBD2 agrees at 9 bases. This CDR3 region has 16 residues. Germline CDR1 and CDR2: MNHEY and SVGEGT. Trimming took 5 bases from V and 2 from J; bases not matched to a gene: 7. CDR3 residues: CASSRNSGGAYNEQFF. Written as DNA, the CDR3 is TGTGCCAGCAGTCGAAATAGCGGGGGAGCCTACAATGAGCAGTTCTTC.

The J gene is TRBJ2-3, the V gene TRBV7-9; D may be TRBD1 (6 bases). CDR1 and CDR2 (germline): SEHNR, FQNEAQ (reference sequence). The CDR3 is 17 amino acids. Trimming stripped 0 bases from V and 0 bases from J, with 13 bases between. The CDR3 region is CASSLAAGQKSTDTQYF. The CDR3 DNA reads as TGTGCCAGCAGCTTAGCCGCAGGACAGAAAAGCACAGATACGCAGTATTTT. The full variable domain, its missing parts supplied by reference TRBV7-9 and TRBJ2-3, is DTGVSQNPRHKITKRGQNVTFRCDPISEHNRLYWYRQTLGQGPEFLTYFQNEAQLEKSRLLSDRFSAERPKGSFSTLEIQRTEQGDSAMYLCASSLAAGQKSTDTQYFGPGTRLTVL.

The J gene is TRBJ1-1, the V gene TRBV7-2, with D possibly being TRBD1 (6 bases). The germline gives CDR1 SGHTA, CDR2 FQGNSA. The CDR3 is 15 amino acids. Trimming took 5 bases from V and 2 from J, leaving 15 bases between them. Here the CDR3 reads CASSENRVSNTEAFF. The DNA for the CDR3 is TGTGCCAGCAGCGAAAACAGGGTTTCTAACACTGAAGCTTTCTTT.

The CDR3 reads CASSLGQAPGYGYTF. CDR3 nucleotides: TGTGCCAGCAGCTTAGGCCAGGCCCCTGGCTATGGCTACACCTTC. This chain joins TRBV7-2 and TRBJ1-2; D unclear. The germline gives CDR1 SGHTA, CDR2 FQGNSA. Trimming pared 1 base from V and 4 bases from J, leaving 13 bases between. CDR3 length: 15 residues. The full variable domain, in which reference TRBV7-2 and TRBJ1-2 provide the parts outside the CDR3, is GAGVSQSPSNKVTEKGKDVELRCDPISGHTALYWYRQSLGQGLEFLIYFQGNSAPDKSGLPSDRFSAERTGGSVSTLTIQRTQQEDSAVYLCASSLGQAPGYGYTFGSGTRLTVV.

A few counts support this clonotype. The rearrangement links TRBV20-1 to TRBJ1-1, with 8 bases matching TRBD1. V was pared by 6 bases and J by 0 bases, with 6 bases of the junction left unmatched. The CDR3 is 14 residues long. CDR1 DFQATT and CDR2 SNEGSKA come from the germline V gene (reference sequence). The CDR3 sequence is CSAQGTGMNTEAFF. CDR3 in DNA: TGCAGTGCCCAAGGGACAGGTATGAACACTGAAGCTTTCTTT.

This clonotype was seen just once. The chain combines TRBV4-2 with TRBJ2-3; D is ambiguous. The CDR3 is 14 residues long. Germline V lookup: CDR1 LGHNA, CDR2 YNFKEQ. The germline V and J ends were trimmed by 0 bases and 7 bases, with 11 bases remaining between them. CDR3 protein: CASSQDVGLYTQYF. The CDR3 DNA follows: TGTGCCAGCAGCCAAGATGTGGGCCTTTATACGCAGTATTTT.

This clonotype was recorded a few times. The V and J genes are TRBV10-3 and TRBJ2-1, with TRBD1 as a possible D gene (5 bases). Per the germline V gene, CDR1 is ENHRY and CDR2 is SYGVKD. The length of the CDR3 is 15 residues. Trimming stripped 2 bases from V and 0 bases from J, with 8 bases between. DNA of the CDR3: TGTGCCATCAGTGAGGGACATAGCTCCTACAATGAGCAGTTCTTC. Residues: CAISEGHSSYNEQFF.

The gene calls are TRBV29-1 and TRBJ1-1, with D perhaps TRBD1 (5 bases). This CDR3 is 13 amino acids long. Trimming stripped 6 bases from V and 4 bases from J, with 15 bases between. Germline CDR1 is SQVTM and CDR2 is ANQGSEA. In nucleotides, the CDR3 is TGCAGCGTCTCCGGGGCCATGAGCACTGAAGCTTTCTTT. As protein: CSVSGAMSTEAFF.

As concerns this clonotype: The germline gene is not matched at one end of the junction; a read error may be the cause. The chain employs TRBV12-3 or TRBV12-4 and TRBJ2-7; tentatively, D is TRBD2 (5 bases). This CDR3 is 14 amino acids long. The CDR3 sequence: CTSSFSGIDHEQYF. In DNA form, the CDR3 reads TGTACCAGCAGTTTCTCGGGAATAGACCACGAGCAGTACTTC.

V usage is TRBV10-3 and J usage is TRBJ1-6, with TRBD1 identical over 7 bases. CDR1 and CDR2 (germline): ENHRY, SYGVKD. The length of the CDR3 is 15 residues. The J segment lost 8 bases and the V segment lost 2 bases, leaving 6 bases of the junction unmatched. This CDR3 reads CAISESDRAHSPLHF. The CDR3 region has the DNA TGTGCCATCAGTGAGAGTGACAGGGCTCATTCACCCCTCCACTTT.